The rows below give T cell receptor beta chains drawn from one sample of a study of blood T cell repertoires in COVID-19. Profiling relied on immunoSEQ multiplex PCR, and the TCRdb table lists in-frame clones only, not all of them. Among about 150,000 clones listed, 87% were seen once. The sample comprised peripheral blood. These receptors were collected from a man aged 45-65 years who had recovered from COVID-19. Each CDR3 is given with its conserved first and last residue. Each record gives: J gene, D gene, V gene, CDR3 DNA, CDR3 protein. The D gene is left open where the match is weak.

TRBJ1-3 | NA | TRBV7-7 | TGTGCCAGCAGCCCGCATCCGACAGCTGATTCTGGAAACACCATATATTTT | CASSPHPTADSGNTIYF
TRBJ2-5 | TRBD2 | TRBV7-2 | TGTGCCAGCAGCTTTCAGCGGGGGGGCGGGGAGACCCAGTACTTC | CASSFQRGGGETQYF
TRBJ2-5 | NA | TRBV19 | TGTGCCAGCCAGGGCGAGGTGACCCAGTACTTC | CASQGEVTQYF
TRBJ1-2 | TRBD1 | TRBV5-1 | TGCGCCAGCAGCCGGGACAGGGGGCTCTATGGCTACACCTTC | CASSRDRGLYGYTF
TRBJ2-3 | NA | TRBV7-2 | TGTGCCAGCAGCTCCCTCCCGGGTTGGCCCACAGATACGCAGTATTTT | CASSSLPGWPTDTQYF
TRBJ2-1 | TRBD2 | TRBV12-5 | TGTGCTAGTGGTTTGGGGCCGGGGGGTGGTTACAATGAGCAGTTCTTC | CASGLGPGGGYNEQFF
TRBJ2-1 | NA | TRBV7-2 | TGTGCCAGCAGCCAGGACACGAACGGTGAGCAGTTCTTC | CASSQDTNGEQFF
TRBJ1-2 | NA | TRBV6-5 | TGTGCCAGCAGTTACGGGCAGGGGTGGTCCTATGGCTACACCTTC | CASSYGQGWSYGYTF
TRBJ2-1 | TRBD2 | TRBV9 | TGTGCCAGCAGCGTAATGGTGGGGGGGTACAATGAGCAGTTCTTC | CASSVMVGGYNEQFF
TRBJ2-3 | TRBD2 | TRBV4-3 | TGCGCCAGCAGCCAAGATCCAGCGGGGAGCACAGATACGCAGTATTTT | CASSQDPAGSTDTQYF
TRBJ2-5 | NA | TRBV11-2 | TGTGCCAGCAGCTTAGGGCTTGGGGCAGGGGAATTTAGAGAGACCCAGTACTTC | CASSLGLGAGEFRETQYF
TRBJ1-4 | NA | TRBV18 | TGTGCCAGCTCACAACAGGGAAATGAAAAACTGTTTTTT | CASSQQGNEKLFF
TRBJ1-2 | NA | TRBV2 | TGTGCCACCTCCTACATAACAGAGAACTATGGCTACACCTTC | CATSYITENYGYTF